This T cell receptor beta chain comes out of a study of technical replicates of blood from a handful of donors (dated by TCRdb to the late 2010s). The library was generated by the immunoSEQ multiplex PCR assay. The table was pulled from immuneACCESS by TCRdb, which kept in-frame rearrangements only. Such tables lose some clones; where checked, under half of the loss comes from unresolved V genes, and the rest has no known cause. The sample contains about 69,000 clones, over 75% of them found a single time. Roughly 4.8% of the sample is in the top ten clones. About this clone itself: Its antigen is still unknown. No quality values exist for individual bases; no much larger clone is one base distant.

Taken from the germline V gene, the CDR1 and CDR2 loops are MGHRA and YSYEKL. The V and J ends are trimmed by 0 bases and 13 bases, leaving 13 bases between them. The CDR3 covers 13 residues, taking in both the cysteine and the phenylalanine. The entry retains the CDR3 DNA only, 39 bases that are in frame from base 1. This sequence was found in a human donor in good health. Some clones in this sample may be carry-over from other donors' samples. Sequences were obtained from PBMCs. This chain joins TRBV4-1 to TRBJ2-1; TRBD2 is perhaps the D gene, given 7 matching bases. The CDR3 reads CASSQDRRGRQFF. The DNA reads TGCGCCAGCAGCCAAGATCGGCGGGGGCGTCAGTTCTTC.